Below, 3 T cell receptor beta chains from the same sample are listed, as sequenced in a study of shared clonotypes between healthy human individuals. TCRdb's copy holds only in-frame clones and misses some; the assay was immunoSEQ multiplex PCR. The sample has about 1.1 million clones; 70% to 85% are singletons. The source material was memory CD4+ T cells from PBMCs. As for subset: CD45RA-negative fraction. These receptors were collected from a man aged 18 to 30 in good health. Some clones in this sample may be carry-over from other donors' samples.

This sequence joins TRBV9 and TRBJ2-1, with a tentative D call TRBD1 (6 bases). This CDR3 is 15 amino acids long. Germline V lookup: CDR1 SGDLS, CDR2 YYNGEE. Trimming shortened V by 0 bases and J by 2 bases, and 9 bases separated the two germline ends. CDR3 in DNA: TGTGCCAGCAGCGTAGGGACAGAGACCTACAATGAGCAGTTCTTC. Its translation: CASSVGTETYNEQFF.

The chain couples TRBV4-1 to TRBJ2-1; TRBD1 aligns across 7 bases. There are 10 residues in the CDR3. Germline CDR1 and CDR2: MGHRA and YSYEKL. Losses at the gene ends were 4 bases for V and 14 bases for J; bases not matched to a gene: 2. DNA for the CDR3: TGCGCCAGCAGCCTCGACAGGGAGTTCTTC. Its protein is CASSLDREFF.

CDR3 protein: CASSLRGRNTEAFF. Written as DNA, the CDR3 is TGTGCCAGCAGCTTAAGGGGGCGGAACACTGAAGCTTTCTTT. The chain combines TRBV7-2 with TRBJ1-1; 7 nucleotides line up with TRBD1. V was pared by 2 bases and J by 1 base, with 1 base of the junction left unmatched. The germline CDR1 and CDR2 sequences are SGHTA and FQGNSA. The CDR3 loop spans 14 amino acids.